This is a list of T cell receptor beta chains from one sample in a study of T cell responses to AZD1222 COVID-19 vaccine. Profiled with immunoSEQ multiplex PCR; TCRdb holds only in-frame clones, not every one. The sample consists of roughly 110,000 clones, about 91% of them appearing once. The material sequenced was peripheral blood, taken 28 days after the second AZD1222 dose. These receptors were obtained from an adult who received the AZD1222 COVID-19 vaccine. Each CDR3 is given with its conserved first and last residue. D genes are given only for firm matches. Clone sizes are given selectively: once, few, many, or a class where the clone is expanded.

v_gene	j_gene	d_gene	abundance	CDR3nt	CDR3aa
TRBV20-1	TRBJ1-2	.	once	TGCAGTGCGGGTCGGGATTTTGGCTACACCTTC	CSAGRDFGYTF
TRBV18	TRBJ1-1	TRBD1	.	TGTGCCAGCTCACTTGACAGGGAGAACACTGAAGCTTTCTTT	CASSLDRENTEAFF
TRBV6-5	TRBJ1-1	.	.	TGTGCCAGCACAAAACCGGGAACCCATTCTGAAGCTTTCTTT	CASTKPGTHSEAFF
TRBV5-5	TRBJ1-2	.	.	TGTGCCAGCAGCTTGGCCGCGGGGGCGAGTACGCATGGCTACACCTTC	CASSLAAGASTHGYTF
TRBV7-7	TRBJ1-4	TRBD1	.	TGTGCCAGCAGCTTACTACAGGGGGCGGATGAAAAACTGTTTTTT	CASSLLQGADEKLFF
TRBV7-6	TRBJ2-7	.	.	TGTGCCAGCAGGCCCTCGGGGGGACAGAGCCACGAGCAGTACTTC	CASRPSGGQSHEQYF
TRBV5-6	TRBJ1-1	.	once	TGTGCCAGCAGCCTTACACGGAACACTGAAGCTTTCTTT	CASSLTRNTEAFF
TRBV7-6	TRBJ2-1	.	.	TGTGCCAGCAGCTTAGCCGGCGGGGCGTTCTACAATGAGCAGTTCTTC	CASSLAGGAFYNEQFF
TRBV6-5	TRBJ2-6	.	.	TGTGCCAGCAGTTCCCACTCGGGGGCGGGGGCCAACGTCCTGACTTTC	CASSSHSGAGANVLTF
TRBV12-3/TRBV12-4	TRBJ1-2	.	.	TGTGCCAGCAGTTTGGAGGAATTGTGGGGCTACACCTTC	CASSLEELWGYTF
TRBV12-3/TRBV12-4	TRBJ1-2	.	few	TGTGCCAGCAGTTTAATCACGAACTATGGCTACACCTTC	CASSLITNYGYTF
TRBV10-3	TRBJ2-7	.	few	TGTGCCATCAGTGAGCGGTCAGGCGGCTCCTACGAGCAGTACTTC	CAISERSGGSYEQYF
TRBV28	TRBJ2-1	.	.	TGTGCCAGCAGTTTGATGGAGATAAAAGGGGGTTTGTACAGGGTCTATGAGCAGTTCTTC	CASSLMEIKGGLYRVYEQFF
TRBV19	TRBJ1-5	TRBD1	.	TGTGCCAGTAGGGTCGGGACAGTCAATCAGCCCCAGCATTTT	CASRVGTVNQPQHF
TRBV4-3	TRBJ1-1	.	.	TGCGCCAGCAGCCACTCAAAGGGCTCTGAAGCTTTCTTT	CASSHSKGSEAFF
TRBV28	TRBJ1-5	.	.	TGTGCCAGCACTGACCCGGGACCTCAGCAGCCCCAGCATTTT	CASTDPGPQQPQHF
TRBV10-1	TRBJ2-5	TRBD2	few	TGCGCCAGCAGTAAATCCGGGACTAGCGAAGAGACCCAGTACTTC	CASSKSGTSEETQYF
TRBV7-8	TRBJ2-2	.	.	TGTGCCAGCAGCTTCACCAGGGTAACCACCGGGGAGCTGTTTTTT	CASSFTRVTTGELFF
TRBV18	TRBJ2-2	.	.	TGTGCCAGCTCACATCGGGTCGTCGACACCGGGGAGCTGTTTTTT	CASSHRVVDTGELFF
TRBV2	TRBJ2-5	TRBD1	.	TGTGCCAGCCTTGACAGGGTTGAGACCCAGTACTTC	CASLDRVETQYF
TRBV19	TRBJ2-7	TRBD1	.	TGTGCCAGTAGTAGGGTTGGACAGGGAGCCTACGAGCAGTACTTC	CASSRVGQGAYEQYF
TRBV11-1	TRBJ2-3	.	.	TGTGCCAGCAGCTTTCCGTTAGGGGGTAGCACAGATACGCAGTATTTT	CASSFPLGGSTDTQYF
TRBV10-3	TRBJ2-2	.	.	TGTGCCATCACGGACACCGGGGAGCTGTTTTTT	CAITDTGELFF
TRBV6-5	TRBJ1-1	.	.	TGTGCCAGCAGTTACGGGGGGGGGAAAACTGAAGCTTTCTTT	CASSYGGGKTEAFF
TRBV7-8	TRBJ2-1	TRBD2	.	TGTGCCAGCAGCAAGACTAGCGGGGGCTCCAATGAGCAGTTCTTC	CASSKTSGGSNEQFF